This TCR beta chain was sequenced for a study of cytomegalovirus exposure and HLA in healthy donors (dated by TCRdb to the late 2010s). Looking at the study overall: The 500 to 700 repertoires of the first cohort and the 120 validation repertoires were produced on the same platform, according to a later analysis. To predict cytomegalovirus infection status, the study brought together high-throughput TCR immunosequencing, statistical association of individual TCRs with disease status, and machine learning. The study aimed to test whether signatures of past pathogen exposure could be identified by cataloging public T cell receptors. Besides the first cohort of more than 650 subjects, a separate validation cohort made up of roughly 120 different subjects was used.

Study-wide findings and limitations: The authors suggested that the approach could potentially be generalized to other disease states and immunological phenotypes. A total of 150 to 200 TCR beta chains were listed by the study as associated with cytomegalovirus. The classifier was reported to diagnose cytomegalovirus status with high specificity and sensitivity in both the original and validation cohorts. All 110 or so repertoires were used to score co-occurrence in the validation cohort in a later analysis, because that analysis had no HLA typing for the cohort. While some public TCRs were present in many individuals, most TCR sequences turned up only very rarely across donors. Subsequent analysis determined that TCRs grouped into clusters in the first cohort also showed a tendency toward co-occurrence across the roughly 110 validation repertoires, and roughly 94% of cluster scores exceeded 0. In vitro tests confirmed that a few of the cytomegalovirus-associated TCR beta chains recognize cytomegalovirus antigens.

Of note for this clone: Its antigen is currently not known. It has no much larger one-base neighbor in the sample; base qualities were not kept.

Deletion took 1 base off V and 5 bases off J, with a span of 8 bases between the germline ends. Counted from cysteine to phenylalanine, this CDR3 has 13 amino acids. Solely the CDR3 DNA is kept, with 39 bases framed from the first base. CDR1 and CDR2, per the germline V gene, are SGHNT and YENEEA. The library came from the immunoSEQ multiplex PCR assay. As for the authors' bioinformatics: To diagnose cytomegalovirus status from the catalog of TCR beta chain sequences, a statistical classification framework was built. The table was pulled from immuneACCESS by TCRdb, which kept in-frame rearrangements only. Such tables lose some clones; where checked, under half of the loss comes from unresolved V genes, and the rest has no known cause. The D gene and trimming were derived from the DNA, and the V and J assignments and clone size from that table. The sample includes some 150,000 clones, with 80% to 90% observed a single time. The top ten constitute 4.5% of the sample.

The donors were included in the validation cohort of 120 subjects, a group kept apart from the roughly 610-subject first cohort. The sample comprised PBMCs. The sequence came from a man in his late teens or twenties in good health and CMV-seropositive. This chain is built from TRBV11-3 and TRBJ1-1; the D gene assignment is ambiguous. For the CDR3, the sequence is CASSLGLETEAFF. Read as DNA, the sequence is TGTGCCAGCAGCTTAGGACTGGAGACTGAAGCTTTCTTT.